This T cell receptor (beta chain) appears in the sequencing data of a study of blood T cells in healthy people across ages. Findings and limits, study-wide: Long-lived donors had more naive CD4+ cells and higher diversity than aged donors. With age, beta diversity per million T cells declined roughly linearly, significantly by roughly 40. Bulk PBMC profiling left naive and antigen-experienced comparisons inconclusive.

As to this clonotype: Antigen unknown.

A second PCR of 7 to 11 cycles used a sample-barcoded 5' primer and a J-beta primer mix. TCRdb called the 5' RACE reads again in MiXCR, with one record for every CDR3 protein. The sample has about 1.4 million distinct CDR3 sequences, 55% to 75% seen once. The sequence was obtained from a man aged 18-30 years in good health. Material: blood.

CDR3 sequence: CASSSRDRILQFF. The CDR3, as DNA: TGTGCCAGCAGTAGCCGGGACAGAATTCTGCAGTTCTTC. The chain is built from TRBV12-3 or TRBV12-4 and TRBJ2-1; 7 nucleotides line up with TRBD1. J gave up 12 bases and V 5 bases, and 10 bases lay outside the gene matches. The CDR3 covers 13 residues.